The 22 T cell receptor beta chains presented below share a single source sample, sequenced in a study of cytomegalovirus exposure and HLA in healthy donors. The PCR contained 60 Vbeta and 13 Jbeta primers. Assay used: immunoSEQ multiplex PCR; TCRdb lists only in-frame clones, some missing. The sample shows more than 60,000 clones, 70% to 85% of them seen only once. Sequences were obtained from PBMCs. Receptors originate from a man aged 40-49 years in good health and CMV-seropositive.

This chain uses TRBV5-6 with TRBJ1-1; D is uncertain. The CDR3 contains 15 residues. Trimming took off 4 bases at V and 0 bases at J, with 13 bases between the two ends. Germline V gives CDR1 SGHDT, CDR2 YYEEEE. The CDR3 coding sequence is TGTGCCAGCAGCCCGACAATCGGGATGAACACTGAAGCTTTCTTT. Its translation is CASSPTIGMNTEAFF. Using reference TRBV5-6 and TRBJ1-1 for the parts outside the CDR3, the full variable domain is DAGVTQSPTHLIKTRGQQVTLRCSPKSGHDTVSWYQQALGQGPQFIFQYYEEEERQRGNFPDRFSGHQFPNYSSELNVNALLLGDSALYLCASSPTIGMNTEAFFGQGTRLTVV.

This chain connects TRBV27 to TRBJ2-7; 9 nucleotides match TRBD1. The V gene's germline CDR1 is MNHEY and CDR2 SMNVEV (reference sequence). V shed 3 bases and J 10 bases; nucleotides not matched to a gene: 10. The CDR3 is 14 residues long. CDR3 amino acids: CASSLNRDRVDQYF. The CDR3 bases are TGTGCCAGCAGTTTGAACCGGGACAGGGTAGACCAGTACTTC.

This chain connects TRBV28 to TRBJ2-7; 8 bases align to TRBD1. This CDR3 is 12 amino acids long. With 5 bases clipped from V and 11 bases from J, the junction kept 8 bases outside the gene matches. CDR1 is MDHEN and CDR2 is SYDVKM in the germline V gene. CDR3 protein: CASSPEPGQEYF. CDR3 sequence (DNA): TGTGCCAGCAGTCCGGAACCGGGACAGGAGTACTTC.

This clone was recorded a few times. The J gene is TRBJ2-1, the V gene TRBV5-6; the match to TRBD2 covers 12 bases. Germline V lookup: CDR1 SGHDT, CDR2 YYEEEE. The CDR3 has 17 residues. The J segment lost 8 bases and the V segment lost 5 bases, leaving 14 bases of the junction unmatched. As DNA, the CDR3 is TGTGCCAGCAGTAAAAATAGACTAGCGGGGGACAATGATGAGCAGTTCTTC. This gives the protein CASSKNRLAGDNDEQFF.

The rearrangement links TRBV7-9 to TRBJ1-2; possibly TRBD1 for D (5 bases). This CDR3 has 13 residues. Germline CDR1 is SEHNR and CDR2 is FQNEAQ (reference sequence). Trimming left V 6 bases short and J 8 bases short, with 16 bases between. The chain's CDR3 is CASRTEDSSGYTF. The CDR3 nucleotides read TGTGCCAGCAGGACGGAAGACAGCTCCGGCTACACCTTC.

The chain combines TRBV19 with TRBJ1-5; no clear D. The germline V gene has CDR1 LNHDA and CDR2 SQIVND (reference sequence). Trimming cost V 5 bases and J 2 bases, with 13 bases left between them. The CDR3 totals 15 residues. This chain's CDR3 is CASSRDVHGNQPQHF. CDR3 sequence (DNA): TGTGCCAGTAGTCGGGATGTACACGGCAATCAGCCCCAGCATTTT.

This chain joins TRBV18 and TRBJ1-3, with a possible D match to TRBD1 (5 bases). V was shortened by 3 bases and J by 0 bases, with 12 bases between the two germline ends. Germline loops: CDR1 KGHSH, CDR2 LQKENI. CDR3 length: 16 amino acids. CDR3 nucleotides: TGTGCCAGCTCACCGTTAGGGGTCTTCTCTGGAAACACCATATATTTT. Amino acids: CASSPLGVFSGNTIYF.

V usage is TRBV30 and J usage is TRBJ2-5, with D maybe TRBD1 (5 bases). Trimming removed 6 bases at V and 2 bases at J, with 16 bases between. Germline lookup yields CDR1 GTSNPN and CDR2 SVGIG (reference sequence). This CDR3 contains 14 residues. The CDR3 bases are TGTGCCTGCAAGCAGCAGGGTGGTCAAGAGACCCAGTACTTC. Amino acid sequence: CACKQQGGQETQYF.

The chain couples TRBV6-5 to TRBJ2-5; tentatively, D is TRBD2 (6 bases). Germline-derived CDR1 and CDR2 are MNHEY and SVGAGI. The CDR3 contains 12 residues. V dropped 4 bases and J dropped 7 bases, with 10 bases sitting between them. In nucleotides, the CDR3 is TGTGCCAGCAGTTCGGACTACGGGACCCAGTACTTC. Its translation is CASSSDYGTQYF.

The chain links TRBV9 to TRBJ2-3, with TRBD2 as a possible D gene (6 bases). This CDR3 contains 14 residues. From germline, CDR1 is SGDLS and CDR2 YYNGEE. The V and J ends lost 1 base and 6 bases respectively, with 12 bases between them. CDR3 nucleotide sequence: TGTGCCAGCAGCGTAACTTGGGCGGGGGATACGCAGTATTTT. Translating it yields CASSVTWAGDTQYF.

V usage is TRBV19 and J usage is TRBJ1-1; D remains unclear. V was cut by 6 bases and J by 0 bases, with 14 bases left in between. The CDR3 sequence is 15 residues long. CDR1 is LNHDA and CDR2 is SQIVND in the germline V gene (reference sequence). The DNA of the CDR3 is TGTGCCAGTAGCCCGGGAAGGGCAGTGAACACTGAAGCTTTCTTT. Translating it yields CASSPGRAVNTEAFF.

This clone is medium-sized (0.01 to 0.1%). The gene calls are TRBV6-1 and TRBJ1-5; D possibly corresponds to TRBD1 (5 bases). The CDR3 totals 13 residues. From germline, CDR1 is MNHNS and CDR2 SASEGT. Deletions cut 2 bases from V and 11 bases from J, with 13 bases between. The CDR3 coding sequence is TGTGCCAGCAGTGAAAATGCTCCGGGGGCCCAGCATTTT. The encoded protein is CASSENAPGAQHF.

The chain joins TRBV2 to TRBJ1-3; D might be TRBD1 (5 bases). Trimming took off 6 bases at V and 2 bases at J, with 11 bases between the two ends. Germline loops: CDR1 SNHLY, CDR2 FYNNEI. The CDR3 is made up of 14 amino acids. The CDR3 here is CASSIDSAGNTIYF. The DNA for the CDR3 is TGTGCCAGCAGCATCGACAGCGCTGGAAACACCATATATTTT.

CDR3 sequence reads: CASSLDRAGTSQPQHF. The CDR3 DNA follows: TGTGCCAGCAGCTTAGATAGGGCAGGGACTTCTCAGCCCCAGCATTTT. The chain couples TRBV7-2 to TRBJ1-5; possibly TRBD1 for D (5 bases). The V gene lost 1 base and the J gene lost 6 bases, with 16 bases spanning the gap. The CDR3 totals 16 residues. Germline values: CDR1 SGHTA, CDR2 FQGNSA.

The chain uses TRBV12-2 and TRBJ1-1. TRBV12-2 is a pseudogene locus. The CDR3 has 16 residues. This CDR3 reads CASRLADVRSNGEAFF. The CDR3, as DNA: TGTGCAAGTCGCTTAGCGGATGTGAGGTCGAACGGTGAAGCTTTCTTT.

The chain combines TRBV6-5 with TRBJ1-6, with 8 bases matching TRBD1. Germline assignment: CDR1 MNHEY and CDR2 SVGAGI. CDR3 length: 13 amino acids. Trimming cost V 4 bases and J 11 bases; bases outside gene matches: 4. The CDR3 DNA follows: TGTGCCAGCAGTTCCCTGGACAGGGCACCCCTCCACTTT. Its translation: CASSSLDRAPLHF.

This chain links TRBV28 with TRBJ1-2, with D perhaps matching TRBD1 (6 bases). Germline CDR1 and CDR2: MDHEN and SYDVKM. CDR3 length equals 13 residues. V was clipped by 6 bases and J by 4 bases, with 12 bases between them. CDR3: CASSYRVRYGYTF. The CDR3 DNA follows: TGTGCCAGCAGCTACAGGGTACGCTATGGCTACACCTTC.

The chain joins TRBV9 to TRBJ2-1, with 11 bases matching TRBD2. This CDR3 contains 16 residues. The V gene's germline CDR1 is SGDLS and CDR2 YYNGEE. Trimming cost V 0 bases and J 7 bases; bases outside gene matches: 6. The CDR3 spells CASSVVGSGGANEQFF. CDR3 sequence (DNA): TGTGCCAGCAGCGTAGTCGGTAGCGGGGGGGCAAATGAGCAGTTCTTC.

J is TRBJ2-7 and V is TRBV6-5; 7 positions agree with TRBD2. Germline CDR1 and CDR2: MNHEY and SVGAGI. The CDR3 runs to 15 residues. The junction had 13 bases not matched to a gene; V was cut back by 6 bases and J by 5 bases. The chain's CDR3 is CASSVEGSGRDEQYF. In DNA form, the CDR3 reads TGTGCCAGCAGCGTAGAGGGTAGCGGGCGGGACGAGCAGTACTTC.

The gene calls are TRBV5-1 and TRBJ2-3, with D possibly being TRBD1 (6 bases). The CDR3 is 17 amino acids. V gave up 3 bases and J gave up 0 bases, with 17 bases separating them. Germline loops: CDR1 SGHRS, CDR2 YFSETQ. The CDR3 coding sequence is TGCGCCAGCAGCTCAGGGGTGGGGGCGGCCAGCACAGATACGCAGTATTTT. This gives the protein CASSSGVGAASTDTQYF.

The chain joins TRBV6-1 to TRBJ1-2, with no clear D. Germline CDR1 is MNHNS and CDR2 is SASEGT. This CDR3 is built from 12 residues. V lost 7 bases to trimming and J lost 8 bases, with 14 bases between them. CDR3 DNA sequence: TGTGCCAGCACGAACTCACTCCCGGGCTACACCTTC. Its protein is CASTNSLPGYTF.

This clone was observed once. This chain links TRBV5-4 with TRBJ2-7, with D tentatively TRBD2 (7 bases). The CDR3 is 15 residues long. Per the germline V gene, CDR1 is SGHNT and CDR2 is YYREEE (reference sequence). V was shortened by 2 bases and J by 5 bases, with 17 bases between the two germline ends. CDR3 bases: TGTGCCAGCAGCTTCCGACCAGCGGGACAACACGAGCAGTACTTC. Translation: CASSFRPAGQHEQYF.